This TCR beta chain was found in a study of T cells in Graves' hyperthyroidism and ophthalmopathy. Trimming removed 4 bases at V and 3 bases at J, with 4 bases between. This CDR3 is built from 13 residues. Not enrolled were patients with uncontrolled infection, other autoimmune disease, pregnancy or lactation. Amplification targeted TCR beta CDR3 regions from RNA transcripts. HTBI primers drove first-round RT-PCR of the TCR CDR3. MiXCR, run by TCRdb on the multiplex PCR reads, gives a single entry per CDR3 protein. This sample carries about 840,000 distinct CDR3 sequences, 38% of them seen once, and the ten largest clones take 8.9%. Note on this clonotype: Antigen unknown.

Broader study findings: The blood repertoire included most of the expanded thyroid clonotypes above 0.001.

Sequencing input: blood. The rearrangement links TRBV12-3 or TRBV12-4 to TRBJ1-6; D remains unclear. The receptor comes from a man between 18 and 29 years old with Graves' hyperthyroidism. The CDR3 is CASSSNYNSPLHF. The CDR3 region has the DNA TGTGCCAGCAGTTCCAACTATAATTCACCCCTCCACTTT.